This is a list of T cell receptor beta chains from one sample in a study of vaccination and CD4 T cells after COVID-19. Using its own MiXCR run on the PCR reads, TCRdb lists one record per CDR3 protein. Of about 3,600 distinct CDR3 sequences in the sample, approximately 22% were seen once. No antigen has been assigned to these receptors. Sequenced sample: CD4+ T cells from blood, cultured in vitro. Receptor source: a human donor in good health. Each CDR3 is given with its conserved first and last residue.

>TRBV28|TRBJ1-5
CASSLFWQPQHF
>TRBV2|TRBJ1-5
CASSEGAVERPQHF
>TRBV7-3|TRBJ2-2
CASSPTTGELFF
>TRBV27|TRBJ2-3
CASSLGRRGGSKQYF
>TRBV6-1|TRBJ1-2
CASTPGPASNYGYTF
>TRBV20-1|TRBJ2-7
CSAMQGLAYEQYF
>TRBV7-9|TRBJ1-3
CASSLLGREISGGNTIYF
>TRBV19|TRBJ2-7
CASSRFGSYEQYF
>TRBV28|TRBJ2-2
CASTEGTKQITGELFF
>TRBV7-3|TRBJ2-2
CASSLPGNTGELFF
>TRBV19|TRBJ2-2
CASSSGDANTGELFF
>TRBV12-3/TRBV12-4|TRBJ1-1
CASSYGVSQAFF
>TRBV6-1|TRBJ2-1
CASSEARSSYNEQFF
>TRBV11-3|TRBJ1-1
CASSLDGSAEAFF
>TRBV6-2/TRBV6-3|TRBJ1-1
CASRKGQNTEAFF
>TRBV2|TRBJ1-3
CASREDGQLGNTIYF
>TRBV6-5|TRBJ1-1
CASSYSRSTVNTEAFF
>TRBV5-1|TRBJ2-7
CASSLGSSGYEQYF
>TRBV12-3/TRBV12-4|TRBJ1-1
CAIYKGGKAFF
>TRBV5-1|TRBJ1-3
CASSQQEGNTIYF
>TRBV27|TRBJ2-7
CASRGSYEQYF
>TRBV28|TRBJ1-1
CASSFLGQGAVNTEAFF
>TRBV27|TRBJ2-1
CASRQGIGTSGSHYNEQFF
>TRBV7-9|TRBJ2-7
CASSLAPRLAVSYEQYF
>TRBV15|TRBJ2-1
CATSSGPGLAGPKTTYNEQFF
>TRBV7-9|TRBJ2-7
CASQRDSSSYEQYF